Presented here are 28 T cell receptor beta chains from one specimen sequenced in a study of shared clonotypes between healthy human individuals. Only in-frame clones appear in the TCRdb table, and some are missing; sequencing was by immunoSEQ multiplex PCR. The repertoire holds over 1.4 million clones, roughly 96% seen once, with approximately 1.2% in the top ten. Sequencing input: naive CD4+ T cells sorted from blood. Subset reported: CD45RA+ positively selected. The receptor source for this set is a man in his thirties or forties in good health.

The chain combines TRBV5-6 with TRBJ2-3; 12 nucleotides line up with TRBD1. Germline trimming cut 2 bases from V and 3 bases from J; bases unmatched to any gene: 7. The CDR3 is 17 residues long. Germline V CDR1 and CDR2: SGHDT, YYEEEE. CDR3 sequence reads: CASSFRGTGGRTDTQYF. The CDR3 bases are TGTGCCAGCAGCTTCCGCGGGACAGGGGGCCGGACAGATACGCAGTATTTT.

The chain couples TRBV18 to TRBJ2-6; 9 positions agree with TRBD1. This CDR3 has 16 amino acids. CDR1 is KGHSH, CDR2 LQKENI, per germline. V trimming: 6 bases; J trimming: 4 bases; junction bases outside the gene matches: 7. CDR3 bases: TGTGCCAGCTCGTTACAGGGGGCGCGAGGGGCCAACGTCCTGACTTTC. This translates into CASSLQGARGANVLTF.

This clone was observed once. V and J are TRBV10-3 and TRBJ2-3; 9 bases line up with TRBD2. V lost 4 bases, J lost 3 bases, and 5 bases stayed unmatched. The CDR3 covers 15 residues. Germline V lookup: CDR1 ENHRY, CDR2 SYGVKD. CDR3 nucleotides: TGTGCCATCAGTGGCGGGAGGGCCAAGACAGATACGCAGTATTTT. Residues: CAISGGRAKTDTQYF.

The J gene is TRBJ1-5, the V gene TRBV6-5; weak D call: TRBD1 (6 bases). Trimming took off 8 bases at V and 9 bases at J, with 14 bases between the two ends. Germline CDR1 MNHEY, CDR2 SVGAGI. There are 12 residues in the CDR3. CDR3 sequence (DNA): TGTGCCAGCGGGGACACCTTAGCGCCCCAGCATTTT. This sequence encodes CASGDTLAPQHF.

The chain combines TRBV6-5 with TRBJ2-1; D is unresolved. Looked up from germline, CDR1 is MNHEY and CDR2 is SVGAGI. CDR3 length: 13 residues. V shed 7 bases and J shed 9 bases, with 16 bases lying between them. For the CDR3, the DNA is TGTGCCAGCACGAACATTGGGCTATTTGAGCAGTTCTTC. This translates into CASTNIGLFEQFF.

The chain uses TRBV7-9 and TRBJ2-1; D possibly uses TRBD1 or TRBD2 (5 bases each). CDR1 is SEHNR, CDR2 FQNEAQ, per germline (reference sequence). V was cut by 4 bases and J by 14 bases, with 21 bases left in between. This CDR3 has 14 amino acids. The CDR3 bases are TGTGCCAGCAGCTCCCCCGGGACCGCCCAGGTCAAGTTCTTC. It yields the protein CASSSPGTAQVKFF. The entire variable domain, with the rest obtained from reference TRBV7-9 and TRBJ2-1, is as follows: DTGVSQNPRHKITKRGQNVTFRCDPISEHNRLYWYRQTLGQGPEFLTYFQNEAQLEKSRLLSDRFSAERPKGSFSTLEIQRTEQGDSAMYLCASSSPGTAQVKFFGPGTRLTVL.

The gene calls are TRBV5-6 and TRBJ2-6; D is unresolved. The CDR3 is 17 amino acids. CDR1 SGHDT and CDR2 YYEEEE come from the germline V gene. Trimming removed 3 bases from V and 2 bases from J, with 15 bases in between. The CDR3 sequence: CASSSLTPWPGANVLTF. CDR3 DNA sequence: TGTGCCAGCAGCTCACTAACCCCGTGGCCTGGGGCCAACGTCCTGACTTTC.

The CDR3 DNA reads TGTGCCAGCAGTTTATCGGATAGAGGGGAGGGGAGCACTGAAGCTTTCTTT. Translated, it gives CASSLSDRGEGSTEAFF. V is TRBV27 and J is TRBJ1-1, with D perhaps TRBD1 (5 bases). Looked up from germline, CDR1 is MNHEY and CDR2 is SMNVEV (reference sequence). The CDR3 runs to 17 residues. V was pared by 0 bases and J by 4 bases, with 18 bases between.

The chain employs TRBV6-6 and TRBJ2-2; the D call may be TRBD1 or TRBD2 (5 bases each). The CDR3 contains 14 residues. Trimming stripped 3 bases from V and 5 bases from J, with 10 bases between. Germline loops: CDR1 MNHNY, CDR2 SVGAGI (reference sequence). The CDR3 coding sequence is TGTGCCAGCAGTTATGTTGAGGGGACCGGGGAGCTGTTTTTT. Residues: CASSYVEGTGELFF.

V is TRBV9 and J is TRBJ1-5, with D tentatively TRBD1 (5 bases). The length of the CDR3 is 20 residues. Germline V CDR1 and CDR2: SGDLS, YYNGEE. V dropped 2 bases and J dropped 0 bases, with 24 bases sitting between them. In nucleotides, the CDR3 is TGTGCCAGCAGCGTCGCCGTCCCGGGACGCGAACCGGATAGCAATCAGCCCCAGCATTTT. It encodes CASSVAVPGREPDSNQPQHF.

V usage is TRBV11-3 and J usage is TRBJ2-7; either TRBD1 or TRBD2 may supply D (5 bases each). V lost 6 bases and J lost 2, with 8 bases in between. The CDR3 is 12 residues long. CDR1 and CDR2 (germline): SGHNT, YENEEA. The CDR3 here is CASSRGPYEQYF. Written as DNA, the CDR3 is TGTGCCAGCAGTCGGGGACCCTACGAGCAGTACTTC.

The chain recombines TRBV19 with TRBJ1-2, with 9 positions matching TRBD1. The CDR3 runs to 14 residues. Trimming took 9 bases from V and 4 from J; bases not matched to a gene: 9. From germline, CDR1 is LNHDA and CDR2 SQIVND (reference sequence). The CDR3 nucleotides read TGTGCCAGCCCCGGGACAGGGAGGGGCTATGGCTACACCTTC. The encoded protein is CASPGTGRGYGYTF.

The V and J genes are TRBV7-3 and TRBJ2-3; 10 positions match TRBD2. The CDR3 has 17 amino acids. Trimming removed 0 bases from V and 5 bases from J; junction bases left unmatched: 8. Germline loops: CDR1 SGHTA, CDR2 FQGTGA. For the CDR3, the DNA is TGTGCCAGCAGCTTAACGGCTAGCGGGAGAGCGGTAGATACGCAGTATTTT. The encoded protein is CASSLTASGRAVDTQYF.

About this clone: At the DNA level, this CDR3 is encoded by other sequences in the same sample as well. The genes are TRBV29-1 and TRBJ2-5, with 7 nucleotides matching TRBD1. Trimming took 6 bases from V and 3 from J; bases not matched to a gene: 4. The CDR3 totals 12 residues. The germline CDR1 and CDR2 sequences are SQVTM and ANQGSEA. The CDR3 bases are TGCAGCGTCAGAACAGGGGAAGAGACCCAGTACTTC. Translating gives CSVRTGEETQYF.

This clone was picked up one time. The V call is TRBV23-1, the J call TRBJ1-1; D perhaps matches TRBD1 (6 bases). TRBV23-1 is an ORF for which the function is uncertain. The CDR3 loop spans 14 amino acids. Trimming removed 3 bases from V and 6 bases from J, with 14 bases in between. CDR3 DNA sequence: TGCGCCAGCAGTCACCTCGACAGGATCCCTGAAGCTTTCTTT. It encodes CASSHLDRIPEAFF.

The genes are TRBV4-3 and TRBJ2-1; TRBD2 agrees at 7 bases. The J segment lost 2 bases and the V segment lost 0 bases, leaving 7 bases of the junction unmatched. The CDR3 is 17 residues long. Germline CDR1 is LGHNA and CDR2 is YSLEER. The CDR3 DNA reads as TGCGCCAGCAGCCAAGATCTCCCTAGCGGAACCTACAATGAGCAGTTCTTC. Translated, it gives CASSQDLPSGTYNEQFF.

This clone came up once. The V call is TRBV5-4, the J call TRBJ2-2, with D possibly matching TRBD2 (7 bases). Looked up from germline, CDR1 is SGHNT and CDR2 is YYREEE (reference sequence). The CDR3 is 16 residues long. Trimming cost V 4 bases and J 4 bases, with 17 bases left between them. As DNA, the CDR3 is TGTGCCAGCAGCCCGCCGGGGGGCAAGGGCACCGGGGAGCTGTTTTTT. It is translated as CASSPPGGKGTGELFF.

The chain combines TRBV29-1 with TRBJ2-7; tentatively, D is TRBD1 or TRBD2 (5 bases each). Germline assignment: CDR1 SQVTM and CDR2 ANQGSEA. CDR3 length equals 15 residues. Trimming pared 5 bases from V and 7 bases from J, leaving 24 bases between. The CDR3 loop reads CSVSWGQGGGGEQYF. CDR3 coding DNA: TGCAGCGTTTCCTGGGGCCAGGGCGGAGGTGGGGAGCAGTACTTC.

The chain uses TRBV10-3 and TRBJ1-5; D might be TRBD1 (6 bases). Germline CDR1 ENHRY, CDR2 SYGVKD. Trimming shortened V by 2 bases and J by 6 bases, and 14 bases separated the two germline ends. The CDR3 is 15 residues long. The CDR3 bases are TGTGCCATCAGTGAGGGCGGGGGCTCCGGTCAGCCCCAGCATTTT. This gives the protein CAISEGGGSGQPQHF.

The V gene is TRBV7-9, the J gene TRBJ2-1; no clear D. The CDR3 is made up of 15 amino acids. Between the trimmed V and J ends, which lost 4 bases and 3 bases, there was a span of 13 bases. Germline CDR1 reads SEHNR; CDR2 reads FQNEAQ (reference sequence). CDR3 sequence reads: CASSSEITLYNEQFF. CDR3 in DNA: TGTGCCAGCAGCTCAGAGATCACGCTCTACAATGAGCAGTTCTTC. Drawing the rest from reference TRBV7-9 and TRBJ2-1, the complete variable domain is DTGVSQNPRHKITKRGQNVTFRCDPISEHNRLYWYRQTLGQGPEFLTYFQNEAQLEKSRLLSDRFSAERPKGSFSTLEIQRTEQGDSAMYLCASSSEITLYNEQFFGPGTRLTVL.

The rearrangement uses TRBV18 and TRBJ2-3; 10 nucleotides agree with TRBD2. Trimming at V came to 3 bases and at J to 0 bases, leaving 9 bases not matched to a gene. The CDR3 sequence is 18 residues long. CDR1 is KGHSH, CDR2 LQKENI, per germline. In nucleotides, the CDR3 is TGTGCCAGCTCACCGAAGTCCGGGACTAGCGAAAGCACAGATACGCAGTATTTT. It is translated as CASSPKSGTSESTDTQYF.

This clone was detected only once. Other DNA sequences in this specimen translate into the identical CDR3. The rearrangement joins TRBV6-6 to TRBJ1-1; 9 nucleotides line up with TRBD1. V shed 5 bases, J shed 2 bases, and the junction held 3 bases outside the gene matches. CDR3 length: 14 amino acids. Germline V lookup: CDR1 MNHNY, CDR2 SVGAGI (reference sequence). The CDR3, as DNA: TGTGCCAGCAGTAGGGGACAGGGTAACACTGAAGCTTTCTTT. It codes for CASSRGQGNTEAFF.

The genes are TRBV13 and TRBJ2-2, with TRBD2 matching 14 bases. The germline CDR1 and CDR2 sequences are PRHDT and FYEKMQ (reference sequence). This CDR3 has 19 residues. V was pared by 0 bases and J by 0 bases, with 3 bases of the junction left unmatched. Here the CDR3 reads CASSLGGLAGVANTGELFF. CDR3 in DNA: TGTGCCAGCAGCTTAGGGGGACTAGCGGGAGTTGCGAACACCGGGGAGCTGTTTTTT.

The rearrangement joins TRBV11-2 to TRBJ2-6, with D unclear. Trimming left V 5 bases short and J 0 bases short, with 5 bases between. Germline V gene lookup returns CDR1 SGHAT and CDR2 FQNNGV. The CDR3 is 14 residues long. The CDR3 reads CASSPYSGANVLTF. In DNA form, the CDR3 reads TGTGCCAGCAGCCCCTACTCTGGGGCCAACGTCCTGACTTTC.

The CDR3 bases are TGTGCCAGCAGCGCATTCGACTCTGGGGCCAACGTCCTGACTTTC. Protein sequence: CASSAFDSGANVLTF. The chain has TRBV7-2 and TRBJ2-6, with D unresolved. The CDR3 is 15 amino acids. Trimming shortened V by 5 bases and J by 0 bases, and 8 bases separated the two germline ends. Germline V gene data show CDR1 as SGHTA and CDR2 as FQGNSA. Combining the CDR3 with reference TRBV7-2 and TRBJ2-6 gives the whole variable domain GAGVSQSPSNKVTEKGKDVELRCDPISGHTALYWYRQSLGQGLEFLIYFQGNSAPDKSGLPSDRFSAERTGGSVSTLTIQRTQQEDSAVYLCASSAFDSGANVLTFGAGSRLTVL.

The DNA of the CDR3 is TGCGCCAGCAGTGGGACTTTTGGAAGCGATACGCAGTATTTT. Its translation: CASSGTFGSDTQYF. The chain employs TRBV10-1 and TRBJ2-3; the D gene is possibly TRBD2 (5 bases). In germline, CDR1 is WNHNN, CDR2 SYGVQD (reference sequence). The length of the CDR3 is 14 residues. Trimming left V 4 bases short and J 6 bases short, with 14 bases between.

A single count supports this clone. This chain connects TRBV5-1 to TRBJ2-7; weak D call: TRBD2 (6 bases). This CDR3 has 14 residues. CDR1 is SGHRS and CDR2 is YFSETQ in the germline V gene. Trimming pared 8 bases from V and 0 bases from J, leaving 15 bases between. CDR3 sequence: CASTVGRDSYEQYF. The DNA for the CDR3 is TGCGCCAGTACGGTGGGGCGGGACTCCTACGAGCAGTACTTC.

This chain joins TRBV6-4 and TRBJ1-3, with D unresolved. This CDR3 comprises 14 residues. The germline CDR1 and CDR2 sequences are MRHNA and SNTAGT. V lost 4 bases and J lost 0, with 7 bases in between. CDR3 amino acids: CASSGYSSGNTIYF. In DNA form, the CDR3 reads TGTGCCAGCAGTGGGTACAGCTCTGGAAACACCATATATTTT.